Listed below are T cell receptor beta chains from one sample, sequenced in a study of blood T cells in healthy people across ages. TCRdb used MiXCR to reprocess the 5' RACE reads, holding one entry per CDR3 protein. The table has 1.2 million to 1.5 million distinct CDR3 sequences, about 40% seen once. Sequencing was performed on blood. These receptors all come from a woman under 30 in good health. CDR3s include the opening cysteine and the closing phenylalanine or tryptophan. A D gene is named only where the DNA matches it firmly. Expanded clones are given a class, and other clones once, few, many or no size at all.

len | abundance | j_gene | v_gene | d_gene | CDR3aa | CDR3nt
11 | NA | TRBJ1-2 | TRBV29-1 | NA | CSVDEKGGYTF | TGCAGCGTTGATGAGAAAGGAGGCTACACCTTC
17 | NA | TRBJ2-7 | TRBV20-1 | NA | CSVRAGGVGPLNYEQYF | TGCAGCGTCAGAGCGGGCGGGGTTGGACCGCTTAACTACGAGCAGTACTTC
15 | NA | TRBJ2-6 | TRBV24-1 | NA | CATSDRTAGAIVLTF | TGTGCCACCAGTGACCGGACGGCTGGGGCCATCGTCCTGACTTTC
15 | NA | TRBJ2-5 | TRBV28 | TRBD2 | CASSFFSGGYNEQYF | TGTGCCAGCAGTTTTTTCAGCGGGGGCTACAATGAGCAGTACTTC
16 | NA | TRBJ1-1 | TRBV5-1 | NA | CASSPKSGESSTEAFF | TGCGCCAGCAGCCCGAAGTCAGGGGAGAGTTCCACTGAAGCTTTCTTT
13 | NA | TRBJ2-3 | TRBV2 | NA | CASSGRGEGTQYF | TGTGCCAGCAGTGGAAGGGGAGAAGGTACGCAGTATTTT
16 | few | TRBJ2-7 | TRBV28 | TRBD2 | CASSLPASGGTYEQYF | TGTGCCAGCAGTTTACCCGCTAGCGGGGGAACCTACGAGCAGTACTTC
12 | many | TRBJ2-5 | TRBV3-1 | NA | CASSQREETQYF | TGCGCCAGCAGCCAAAGGGAAGAGACCCAGTACTTC
15 | NA | TRBJ1-2 | TRBV28 | NA | CASSSPQRGAYGYTF | TGTGCCAGCAGTTCGCCCCAGCGGGGGGCCTATGGCTACACCTTC
16 | once | TRBJ2-3 | TRBV5-1 | NA | CASSLARGDLGNTQYF | TGCGCCAGCAGCTTGGCCAGGGGCGATCTGGGAAATACGCAGTATTTT
13 | NA | TRBJ1-2 | TRBV29-1 | NA | CSALGPGSDGYTF | TGCAGCGCCCTGGGCCCCGGATCGGATGGCTACACCTTC
13 | few | TRBJ1-1 | TRBV6-1 | NA | CASSKTGNTEAFF | TGTGCCAGCAGTAAAACAGGGAACACTGAAGCTTTCTTT
15 | NA | TRBJ2-4 | TRBV6-7 | NA | CASSFPTWGEYGQYF | TGTGCCAGCAGTTTCCCTACCTGGGGGGAGTACGGACAGTACTTC
14 | NA | TRBJ2-7 | TRBV6-4 | NA | CASQPGTPLYEQYF | TGTGCCTCCCAACCCGGGACACCCCTCTACGAGCAGTACTTC
14 | NA | TRBJ2-2 | TRBV19 | NA | CATNRGLSNGELFF | TGTGCCACTAATAGGGGACTTTCAAACGGGGAGCTGTTTTTT
12 | NA | TRBJ2-7 | TRBV10-3 | NA | CAIRDWEPEQYF | TGTGCCATCAGGGATTGGGAGCCCGAGCAGTACTTC
14 | NA | TRBJ2-1 | TRBV6-1 | NA | CASNEGTAYNEQFF | TGTGCCAGCAACGAGGGAACCGCCTACAATGAGCAGTTCTTC
14 | NA | TRBJ2-5 | TRBV28 | NA | CASTPRDSPGTQYF | TGTGCCAGCACCCCACGGGACTCCCCCGGGACCCAGTACTTC
14 | few | TRBJ2-7 | TRBV7-2 | TRBD2 | CASSLLAVSHEQYF | TGTGCCAGCAGCCTTCTAGCGGTTTCCCACGAGCAGTACTTC
15 | once | TRBJ2-7 | TRBV7-2 | NA | CASGLWTAGSYEQYF | TGTGCCAGCGGCTTGTGGACAGCGGGCTCCTACGAGCAGTACTTC
16 | NA | TRBJ1-5 | TRBV6-2/TRBV6-3 | TRBD1 | CASSSTRTGSNQPQHF | TGTGCCAGCAGTTCAACCAGGACAGGGTCCAATCAGCCCCAGCATTTT
18 | NA | TRBJ2-7 | TRBV7-2 | TRBD2 | CASSSGVGGRGPTYEQYF | TGTGCCAGCAGCTCCGGGGTCGGGGGGAGGGGTCCAACCTACGAGCAGTACTTC
11 | once | TRBJ2-1 | TRBV30 | TRBD2 | CAWRLAGGQFF | TGTGCCTGGAGGCTAGCGGGAGGCCAGTTCTTC
19 | NA | TRBJ2-7 | TRBV6-1 | NA | CASSAYPGRKPLYSYEQYF | TGTGCCAGCAGTGCCTATCCGGGACGGAAACCGTTATACTCCTACGAGCAGTACTTC
15 | NA | TRBJ1-5 | TRBV28 | NA | CASSFPGGLNQPQHF | TGTGCCAGCAGTTTCCCAGGCGGCCTGAATCAGCCCCAGCATTTT
16 | few | TRBJ1-5 | TRBV2 | NA | CASRPQGSEGNQPQHF | TGTGCCAGCAGACCACAGGGTAGCGAAGGCAATCAGCCCCAGCATTTT
16 | few | TRBJ2-5 | TRBV3-1 | TRBD2 | CASSPLPGTSVRAQYF | TGTGCCAGCAGCCCTCTCCCCGGGACTAGCGTTAGGGCCCAGTACTTC
15 | NA | TRBJ2-7 | TRBV30 | TRBD1 | CAWRFPGQGIYEQYF | TGTGCCTGGAGGTTTCCGGGACAGGGGATATACGAGCAGTACTTC
15 | NA | TRBJ2-1 | TRBV3-1 | TRBD2 | CASSRLSGRSIEQFF | TGTGCCAGCAGCCGGTTGAGCGGGAGATCGATTGAGCAGTTCTTC
16 | NA | TRBJ2-2 | TRBV5-6 | TRBD1 | CASSLGAGGYTGELFF | TGTGCCAGCAGCTTGGGGGCAGGGGGCTACACCGGGGAGCTGTTTTTT
15 | few | TRBJ1-6 | TRBV15 | TRBD1 | CATSRLTGGDSPLHF | TGTGCCACCAGCAGACTTACAGGGGGGGATTCACCCCTCCACTTT
17 | few | TRBJ2-1 | TRBV10-1 | TRBD2 | CASTIRTSGGAYNEQFF | TGCGCCAGCACGATTCGGACTAGCGGGGGGGCATACAATGAGCAGTTCTTC
13 | NA | TRBJ1-2 | TRBV5-1 | NA | CASSWGDGYGYTF | TGCGCCAGCAGCTGGGGGGACGGCTATGGCTACACCTTC
15 | few | TRBJ2-3 | TRBV10-3 | NA | CAISEPGLGTDTQYF | TGTGCCATCAGTGAGCCGGGACTGGGCACAGATACGCAGTATTTT
12 | few | TRBJ1-2 | TRBV20-1 | NA | CSAREWIAAPTF | TGCAGTGCTAGAGAATGGATAGCGGCACCCACCTTC
12 | few | TRBJ1-1 | TRBV6-6 | NA | CASSYVNTEAFF | TGTGCCAGCAGTTACGTGAACACTGAAGCTTTCTTT
15 | NA | TRBJ2-3 | TRBV5-5 | TRBD1 | CASNLGQGPTDTQYF | TGTGCCAGCAACCTGGGACAGGGGCCCACAGATACGCAGTATTTT
12 | NA | TRBJ2-1 | TRBV5-1 | NA | CVSSPVGNEQFF | TGCGTCAGCAGCCCGGTGGGCAATGAGCAGTTCTTC
10 | NA | TRBJ2-7 | TRBV20-1 | TRBD2 | CSATGGEQYF | TGCAGTGCTACGGGGGGCGAGCAGTACTTC
16 | NA | TRBJ2-3 | TRBV18 | TRBD2 | CASSTGLAGGSAAQYF | TGTGCCAGCTCAACCGGACTAGCGGGAGGGTCCGCCGCGCAGTATTTT
14 | NA | TRBJ1-2 | TRBV5-4 | NA | CASTNWGGNYGYTF | TGTGCCAGCACCAATTGGGGGGGAAACTATGGCTACACCTTC
15 | few | TRBJ2-1 | TRBV10-3 | NA | CAINPGTSSYNEQFF | TGTGCCATCAACCCCGGGACTTCCTCCTACAATGAGCAGTTCTTC
11 | NA | TRBJ1-1 | TRBV29-1 | NA | CSISGFGEAFF | TGCAGCATATCCGGATTTGGTGAAGCTTTCTTT
14 | NA | TRBJ2-1 | TRBV10-3 | TRBD1 | CAARQGAGYNEQFF | TGTGCCGCGAGACAGGGGGCTGGATACAATGAGCAGTTCTTC
15 | once | TRBJ2-7 | TRBV7-9 | TRBD2 | CSSSPALASNYEQYF | TGTTCCAGCAGCCCCGCACTAGCGAGCAACTACGAGCAGTACTTC
16 | NA | TRBJ1-5 | TRBV6-4 | NA | CASIPGGDLGNQPQHF | TGTGCCAGCATCCCCGGGGGGGACTTGGGCAATCAGCCCCAGCATTTT
16 | few | TRBJ2-3 | TRBV27 | TRBD1 | CASSLRTGVGTDTQYF | TGTGCCAGCAGTCTACGGACAGGGGTCGGCACAGATACGCAGTATTTT
18 | NA | TRBJ2-7 | TRBV12-3/TRBV12-4 | TRBD1 | CASTATGTGSFAAYEQYF | TGTGCCAGCACAGCGACCGGGACAGGGAGTTTCGCCGCCTACGAGCAGTACTTC
17 | few | TRBJ1-2 | TRBV12-3/TRBV12-4 | TRBD1 | CASSSSDRGRDNYGYTF | TGTGCCAGCAGTTCCTCGGACAGGGGGCGAGATAACTATGGCTACACCTTC
18 | once | TRBJ2-1 | TRBV11-2 | TRBD2 | CASSLGGLTSGRGNEQFF | TGTGCCAGCAGCTTAGGGGGGCTCACTAGCGGGAGGGGAAATGAGCAGTTCTTC
17 | NA | TRBJ2-6 | TRBV14 | NA | CASSPPRVSSRANVLTF | TGTGCCAGCAGCCCCCCCCGGGTGAGCTCTAGGGCCAACGTCCTGACTTTC
16 | once | TRBJ1-4 | TRBV27 | NA | CASHPSLGGKLEKLFF | TGTGCCAGCCACCCCTCCCTAGGGGGGAAACTGGAAAAACTGTTTTTT
16 | NA | TRBJ1-6 | TRBV14 | NA | CASSPGTTRGNSPLHF | TGTGCCAGCAGCCCGGGGACGACCAGGGGCAATTCACCCCTCCACTTT